The rows below give T cell receptor beta chains drawn from one sample of a study of T-cell reconstitution after alpha-beta-depleted transplantation in children. TCRdb recomputed calls from the PCR reads with MiXCR, one row per CDR3 protein. The table includes a few hundred thousand distinct CDR3 sequences, roughly a tenth detected once. The sample in question was PBMCs from the stem cell graft donor, obtained from the stem cell graft. The receptors come from a human donor who donated a stem cell graft to a child with acute myeloid leukemia. Both conserved end residues are part of each CDR3. The order of the fields is clone size, V gene, J gene, D gene, CDR3 length, CDR3 DNA, CDR3 protein. D genes are given only for firm matches. The size entry is marked missing in some rows and otherwise reads once, few, many or a size class.

-	TRBV6-1	TRBJ1-1	-	14	TGTGCCAGCAGTGAACGTGGCACGGCCCATGAAGCTTTCTTT	CASSERGTAHEAFF
few	TRBV29-1	TRBJ2-5	-	18	TGCAGCGTTGAAACCTTACAGGGAACGGTATTGCTAGATGAGACCCAGTACTTC	CSVETLQGTVLLDETQYF
few	TRBV10-3	TRBJ1-2	-	14	TGTGCCATCAGCGATGTCTCGTCGGCCTATGGCTACACCTTC	CAISDVSSAYGYTF
-	TRBV20-1	TRBJ1-4	-	12	TGCAGTGCGATGGACGGGCACGAAAAACTGTTTTTT	CSAMDGHEKLFF
many	TRBV10-3	TRBJ1-2	-	14	TGTGCCATCAAGGGGATACAGGCTAACTATGGCTACACCTTC	CAIKGIQANYGYTF
-	TRBV30	TRBJ2-1	TRBD2	13	TGTGCCTGGACTAGCGGGGGGGCCAATGAGCAGTTCTTC	CAWTSGGANEQFF
-	TRBV2	TRBJ2-2	-	14	TGTGCCAGCAGCAGAGGAGGGAACACCGGGGAGCTGTTTTTT	CASSRGGNTGELFF
many	TRBV7-6	TRBJ2-1	TRBD2	15	TGTGCCAGCAGCTTAGATAGCGGGAGAAACAATGAGCAGTTCTTC	CASSLDSGRNNEQFF
many	TRBV20-1	TRBJ2-1	TRBD2	14	TGCAGTGCAGCCGGGACTAGCTCCTACAATGAGCAGTTCTTC	CSAAGTSSYNEQFF
-	TRBV20-1	TRBJ2-3	TRBD1	12	TGCAGTGCTGACAGGGAAACAGATACGCAGTATTTT	CSADRETDTQYF
-	TRBV9	TRBJ2-1	-	14	TGTGCCAGCAGCGTAGATCTAGTTGGCCATGAGCAGTTCTTC	CASSVDLVGHEQFF
-	TRBV3-1	TRBJ2-2	TRBD2	16	TGTGCCTGCTCCAGCAACGGCGGGAGCGGGACCGGGGAGCTGTTTTTT	CACSSNGGSGTGELFF
few	TRBV4-3	TRBJ2-1	TRBD2	16	TGCGCCAGCAGCCAGACCACAGGGACTAGCGGGAGATCTCAGTTCTTC	CASSQTTGTSGRSQFF
-	TRBV7-6	TRBJ2-1	-	16	TGTGCCAGCAGCTTATACGGTGGGGGGGCGGGGAATGAGCAGTTCTTC	CASSLYGGGAGNEQFF
-	TRBV20-1	TRBJ2-7	TRBD2	17	TGCAGTGCCAATTACCGGGGGGGAGTCGAAATTGGCTACGAGCAGTACTTC	CSANYRGGVEIGYEQYF
-	TRBV7-3	TRBJ2-1	-	14	TGTGCCAACAGCCCGGTCGAGGGGGGCAGTGAGCAGTTCTTC	CANSPVEGGSEQFF
many	TRBV9	TRBJ2-2	-	15	TGTGCCAGCAGCCCGGACGGAATCAACACCGGGGAGCTGTTTTTT	CASSPDGINTGELFF
many	TRBV11-1	TRBJ1-1	-	14	TGTGCCAGCAGCTTAGTTGGCCCGAACACTGAAGCTTTCTTT	CASSLVGPNTEAFF
many	TRBV29-1	TRBJ2-2	-	14	TGCAGCGTCCGCGTCCTGGGCCCCACCGGGGAGCTGTTTTTT	CSVRVLGPTGELFF
-	TRBV6-1	TRBJ1-2	-	14	TGTGCCAGCAGTGACTTCATGCCGGATCGGGGCTACACCTTC	CASSDFMPDRGYTF
few	TRBV7-2	TRBJ2-7	-	14	TGTGCCAGCAGCTATCCGGACTTTTCCTACGAGCAGTACTTC	CASSYPDFSYEQYF
-	TRBV7-9	TRBJ2-5	-	14	TGTGCCAGCAGCTCCCAGGGGTTCCAAGAGACCCAGTACTTC	CASSSQGFQETQYF
-	TRBV19	TRBJ2-1	TRBD2	16	TGTGCCAGTAGTATATTCGGGCGGGAGTGGGGCAATGAGCAGTTCTTC	CASSIFGREWGNEQFF
-	TRBV6-1	TRBJ2-2	-	14	TGTGCCAGTGGGCGAGACCAAAACACCGGGGAGCTGTTTTTT	CASGRDQNTGELFF
-	TRBV10-2	TRBJ2-3	TRBD2	14	TGCGCCAGCAGAGAGCGGGGGGCCACAGATACGCAGTATTTT	CASRERGATDTQYF
few	TRBV10-3	TRBJ2-7	TRBD1	15	TGTGCCATCAGTGAGTCTGGGACAGGGGGTCGCGAGCAGTACTTC	CAISESGTGGREQYF
many	TRBV10-3	TRBJ2-1	-	13	TGTGCCACCATGTCGGCTAGGGCGGGTGAGCAGTTCTTC	CATMSARAGEQFF
few	TRBV5-1	TRBJ2-1	-	15	TGCGCCAGCAGCTTGACGGCAGGGGCAAACAATGAGCAGTTCTTC	CASSLTAGANNEQFF
few	TRBV27	TRBJ1-5	TRBD1	15	TGTGCCAGCAGTTCAGGGACAGGGCGAGGACAGCCCCAGCATTTT	CASSSGTGRGQPQHF
-	TRBV12-3/TRBV12-4	TRBJ1-5	TRBD1	18	TGTGCCAGCAGTTTGTGGGGACAGGGAGTTTATAGCAATCAGCCCCAGCATTTT	CASSLWGQGVYSNQPQHF